The 32 T cell receptor beta chains listed next were all sequenced from one sample in a study of identical twins listed by TCRdb under 2016. The library came from 5' RACE. Instrument on record: Illumina HiSeq 2000. The public reads were run again by TCRdb, first through fastp at Q25 and then through MiXCR, and only productive beta chains were kept. CDR3 protein sequences are deduplicated, and each keeps its most common genes and DNA. The sample yields 550,000 to 700,000 distinct CDR3 sequences; around a tenth were counted once. Of the sample, 2.5% to 3.5% falls within the top ten clones. In addition, the sample was reused for a study of yellow fever vaccine responses in identical twins.

The sample taken for sequencing was PBMCs. These receptors all stem from a woman under 30 in good health.

The chain recombines TRBV12-3 or TRBV12-4 with TRBJ2-3, with 11 bases lining up with TRBD2. This CDR3 has 16 residues. J lost 4 bases, V lost 6 bases, and 9 bases had no gene match. CDR3 protein: CASSPTSGGSPDTQYF. Here the CDR3 DNA reads TGTGCCAGCAGCCCTACTAGCGGGGGTTCCCCAGATACGCAGTATTTT.

The table lists this clonotype with a count of one. The chain's CDR3 is CASTPGGPGETQYF. The CDR3 DNA follows: TGCGCCAGCACACCGGGAGGGCCGGGAGAGACCCAGTACTTC. The chain links TRBV5-1 to TRBJ2-5, with TRBD2 identical over 8 bases. This CDR3 has 14 residues. V gave up 6 bases and J gave up 4 bases; unmatched junction bases: 8. CDR1 SGHRS and CDR2 YFSETQ come from the germline V gene.

This clonotype has a count of ten or more. The chain carries TRBV28 and TRBJ2-1; D might be TRBD2 (7 bases). Germline V gene data show CDR1 as MDHEN and CDR2 as SYDVKM. The CDR3 covers 16 residues. V lost 5 bases and J 1 base, leaving 15 bases between the germline ends. CDR3 sequence (DNA): TGTGCCAGCAGTCCAAGGGGGGGGGATTCCTACAATGAGCAGTTCTTC. This translates into CASSPRGGDSYNEQFF.

This clonotype was found many times. V gene TRBV4-3 combines with J gene TRBJ2-4, with 13 positions matching TRBD2. The junction had 7 bases not matched to a gene; V was cut back by 2 bases and J by 0 bases. Per the germline V gene, CDR1 is LGHNA and CDR2 is YSLEER. This CDR3 spans 19 amino acids. This CDR3 is CASSQLLAGGVLAKNIQYF. CDR3 nucleotide sequence: TGCGCCAGCAGCCAACTACTAGCGGGAGGGGTACTAGCCAAAAACATTCAGTACTTC.

This clonotype was recorded a few times. V is TRBV5-4 and J is TRBJ2-2; D call uncertain. The CDR3 is 16 amino acids. V dropped 0 bases and J dropped 0 bases, with 9 bases sitting between them. Germline CDR1 is SGHNT and CDR2 is YYREEE (reference sequence). DNA for the CDR3: TGTGCCAGCAGCTTGGCCCCCAGCCCGAACACCGGGGAGCTGTTTTTT. Amino acid sequence: CASSLAPSPNTGELFF. The variable domain in full, with the rest retrieved from reference TRBV5-4 and TRBJ2-2, is ETGVTQSPTHLIKTRGQQVTLRCSSQSGHNTVSWYQQALGQGPQFIFQYYREEENGRGNFPPRFSGLQFPNYSSELNVNALELDDSALYLCASSLAPSPNTGELFFGEGSRLTVL.

Only a few counts were recorded for this clonotype. The chain combines TRBV5-1 with TRBJ2-2; 7 bases fit TRBD1. There are 18 residues in the CDR3. The V gene end was trimmed by 4 bases and the J gene end by 4 bases; junction bases not matched to a gene: 16. Germline V lookup: CDR1 SGHRS, CDR2 YFSETQ. CDR3: CASSIPLDEGAGTGELFF. The DNA for the CDR3 is TGCGCCAGCAGCATACCCCTTGATGAGGGGGCTGGCACCGGGGAGCTGTTTTTT.

The V call is TRBV3-1, the J call TRBJ1-2; no definite D call. The CDR3 length is 14 residues. Per germline, CDR1 LGHDT and CDR2 YNNKEL (reference sequence). V was pared by 1 base and J by 1 base, with 7 bases between. CDR3 sequence reads: CASSQGGSNYGYTF. DNA for the CDR3: TGTGCCAGCAGCCAAGGCGGCAGTAACTATGGCTACACCTTC.

This clonotype was detected only a few times. This rearrangement joins TRBV7-9 to TRBJ2-1, with TRBD2 matching 7 bases. After removal of 1 base from V and 14 bases from J, the junction contained 20 bases not matched to a gene. CDR3 length: 17 amino acids. The germline gives CDR1 SEHNR, CDR2 FQNEAQ (reference sequence). The DNA for the CDR3 is TGTGCCAGCAGCTTAGGACCACTAGCGAGCGCCCTGAATGGGAAGTTCTTC. It yields the protein CASSLGPLASALNGKFF.

The chain combines TRBV2 with TRBJ2-1; D might be TRBD1 or TRBD2, each matching 5 bases. Trimming shortened V by 6 bases and J by 6 bases, and 18 bases separated the two germline ends. Germline CDR1 reads SNHLY; CDR2 reads FYNNEI. The CDR3 runs to 15 residues. The CDR3 sequence: CASSPASDGGNEQFF. Here the CDR3 DNA reads TGTGCCAGCAGCCCAGCGAGCGATGGGGGCAATGAGCAGTTCTTC. Based on the CDR3 plus reference TRBV2 and TRBJ2-1, the full variable domain is EPEVTQTPSHQVTQMGQEVILRCVPISNHLYFYWYRQILGQKVEFLVSFYNNEISEKSEIFDDQFSVERPDGSNFTLKIRSTKLEDSAMYFCASSPASDGGNEQFFGPGTRLTVL.

This clonotype was counted a few times. This chain uses TRBV3-1 with TRBJ2-1; 7 nucleotides match TRBD2. Trimming took 8 bases from V and 1 from J; bases not matched to a gene: 5. The CDR3 is made up of 14 amino acids. Germline assignment: CDR1 LGHDT and CDR2 YNNKEL (reference sequence). CDR3 in amino acids: CASCCGSSYNEQFF. CDR3 bases: TGTGCCAGCTGCTGCGGGAGTTCCTACAATGAGCAGTTCTTC.

This clonotype was picked up a small number of times. The chain carries TRBV20-1 and TRBJ1-5; 10 bases line up with TRBD1. Per germline, CDR1 DFQATT and CDR2 SNEGSKA (reference sequence). The CDR3 spans 14 residues. V trimming: 6 bases; J trimming: 7 bases; junction bases outside the gene matches: 9. The CDR3 region has the DNA TGCAGTGCAGGCCAGACAGGGGGCGGCCAGCCCCAGCATTTT. This translates into CSAGQTGGGQPQHF.

At least ten counts were recorded for this clonotype. V usage is TRBV15 and J usage is TRBJ2-4; no definite D call. CDR1 LNHNV and CDR2 YYDKDF come from the germline V gene (reference sequence). The CDR3 sequence is 15 residues long. V was clipped by 0 bases and J by 8 bases, with 14 bases between them. Written as DNA, the CDR3 is TGTGCCACCAGCAGAGACCCTACAGCCAAGGACATTCAGTACTTC. Amino acid sequence: CATSRDPTAKDIQYF.

In this sample, this clonotype turned up a few times. J is TRBJ2-3 and V is TRBV2; 12 bases fit TRBD1. Germline assignment: CDR1 SNHLY and CDR2 FYNNEI. The CDR3 is 15 residues long. Trimming cost V 6 bases and J 8 bases; bases outside gene matches: 9. The CDR3 reads CASRRGTGGEGTQYF. CDR3 nucleotides: TGTGCCAGCAGGAGGGGGACAGGGGGCGAGGGTACGCAGTATTTT.

This clonotype was detected only a few times. The V call is TRBV27, the J call TRBJ2-5; 7 bases line up with TRBD1. There are 15 residues in the CDR3. CDR1 is MNHEY, CDR2 SMNVEV, per germline (reference sequence). Trimming removed 7 bases from V and 3 bases from J; junction bases left unmatched: 11. The CDR3 DNA reads as TGTGCCAGCACCCCCAGGGGACAGCAAAAAGAGACCCAGTACTTC. Its protein is CASTPRGQQKETQYF.

This clonotype was counted ten times or more. This sequence joins TRBV6-5 and TRBJ1-2; D unresolved. V dropped 8 bases and J dropped 1 base, with 5 bases sitting between them. The CDR3 has 11 residues. The germline gives CDR1 MNHEY, CDR2 SVGAGI. The CDR3 loop is CASGLNYGYTF. The CDR3 DNA reads TGTGCCAGCGGGCTTAACTATGGCTACACCTTC.

V usage is TRBV12-3 or TRBV12-4 and J usage is TRBJ2-3; D tentatively reads TRBD1 or TRBD2 (5 bases each). The CDR3 runs to 16 residues. Trimming pared 2 bases from V and 4 bases from J, leaving 16 bases between. CDR3 sequence (DNA): TGTGCCAGCAGTTTACTAGCTATGGGGGTATCAGATACGCAGTATTTT. This translates into CASSLLAMGVSDTQYF.

This clonotype was picked up a small number of times. CDR3 in amino acids: CASSSYRGKYQETQYF. The CDR3 region has the DNA TGTGCCAGCAGCTCGTACAGGGGGAAGTACCAAGAGACCCAGTACTTC. The chain employs TRBV11-2 and TRBJ2-5; the match to TRBD1 covers 8 bases. CDR1 and CDR2 (germline): SGHAT, FQNNGV. J lost 0 bases, V lost 4 bases, and 7 bases had no gene match. The CDR3 contains 16 residues. The complete variable domain, with remaining parts taken from reference TRBV11-2 and TRBJ2-5, reads EAGVAQSPRYKIIEKRQSVAFWCNPISGHATLYWYQQILGQGPKLLIQFQNNGVVDDSQLPKDRFSAERLKGVDSTLKIQPAKLEDSAVYLCASSSYRGKYQETQYFGPGTRLLVL.

This clonotype has ten or more counts. The chain links TRBV6-2 or TRBV6-3 to TRBJ2-1, with D perhaps assigned TRBD1 or TRBD2 (5 bases each). V lost 4 bases, J lost 11 bases, and 15 bases lay in between. The germline gives CDR1 MNHEY, CDR2 SVGEGT. The CDR3 has 13 residues. Here the CDR3 reads CASSWGSRNKQFF. CDR3 in DNA: TGTGCCAGCAGTTGGGGGTCGCGGAATAAGCAGTTCTTC.

V and J are TRBV6-2 or TRBV6-3 and TRBJ2-7; D remains unclear. V was clipped by 7 bases and J by 2 bases, with 12 bases between them. Germline V gives CDR1 MNHEY, CDR2 SVGEGT. This CDR3 has 13 amino acids. DNA of the CDR3: TGTGCCAGCATAGGCCAGGAAGCCTACGAGCAGTACTTC. It translates to CASIGQEAYEQYF.

This clonotype came up many times. This chain connects TRBV4-3 to TRBJ2-3, with D unclear. Trimming pared 5 bases from V and 1 base from J, leaving 13 bases between. CDR3 length: 15 amino acids. From germline, CDR1 is LGHNA and CDR2 YSLEER. The CDR3 spells CASSLRLAGTDTQYF. CDR3 in DNA: TGCGCCAGCAGCTTGCGGTTGGCCGGCACAGATACGCAGTATTTT.

This clonotype was counted a few times. The chain couples TRBV6-4 to TRBJ2-3, with TRBD1 matching 7 bases. Losses at the gene ends were 6 bases for V and 6 bases for J; bases not matched to a gene: 6. Germline-derived CDR1 and CDR2 are MRHNA and SNTAGT. The CDR3 consists of 13 residues. The CDR3 DNA reads TGTGCCAGCAGCGCCGGACAGGCTGATACGCAGTATTTT. Translating gives CASSAGQADTQYF.

This clonotype occurred many times. V is TRBV7-3 and J is TRBJ1-1, with 7 positions matching TRBD1. In germline, CDR1 is SGHTA, CDR2 FQGTGA. After removal of 2 bases from V and 3 bases from J, the junction contained 3 bases not matched to a gene. The length of the CDR3 is 14 residues. In DNA, the CDR3 is TGTGCCAGCAGCTTATCAGGGGGTGACACTGAAGCTTTCTTT. Encoded protein: CASSLSGGDTEAFF.

This clonotype occurred many times. The chain is built from TRBV27 and TRBJ1-5; D is uncertain. The CDR3 has 13 residues. V dropped 5 bases and J dropped 7 bases, with 12 bases sitting between them. Per the germline V gene, CDR1 is MNHEY and CDR2 is SMNVEV (reference sequence). The CDR3 spells CASSPTWGQPQHF. In DNA, the CDR3 is TGTGCCAGCAGTCCTACGTGGGGACAGCCCCAGCATTTT.

The chain uses TRBV5-1 and TRBJ1-2; 8 bases map to TRBD1. The CDR3 runs 17 residues. With V trimmed by 0 bases and J by 3 bases, 10 bases remained unmatched. CDR1 is SGHRS and CDR2 is YFSETQ in the germline V gene. The CDR3 region has the DNA TGCGCCAGCAGCTTGGAAGGCTGGACAGGGTTGGACTATGGCTACACCTTC. Translated: CASSLEGWTGLDYGYTF. Drawing the rest from reference TRBV5-1 and TRBJ1-2, the complete variable domain is KAGVTQTPRYLIKTRGQQVTLSCSPISGHRSVSWYQQTPGQGLQFLFEYFSETQRNKGNFPGRFSGRQFSNSRSEMNVSTLELGDSALYLCASSLEGWTGLDYGYTFGSGTRLTVV.

This clonotype occurred many times. The chain links TRBV11-2 to TRBJ2-1; no firm D call. Germline lookup yields CDR1 SGHAT and CDR2 FQNNGV. The CDR3 spans 13 residues. With 5 bases removed from V and 6 bases from J, the gap between germline ends came to 11 bases. In DNA, the CDR3 is TGTGCCAGCAGCATCGGACGGATCAATGAGCAGTTCTTC. This codes for CASSIGRINEQFF.

This clonotype was seen more than once but under ten times. The V gene is TRBV6-2 or TRBV6-3, the J gene TRBJ2-3, with TRBD2 matching over 10 bases. The CDR3 runs to 16 residues. The trim removed 2 bases at V and 5 bases at J, leaving 7 bases unmatched. Germline CDR1 and CDR2: MNHEY and SVGEGT. This CDR3 is CASSYLSGTSEDTQYF. CDR3 DNA sequence: TGTGCCAGCAGTTACCTCTCCGGGACTAGCGAAGATACGCAGTATTTT.

This clonotype appeared many times. CDR3 region: CSVEVRGYEQYF. CDR3 DNA sequence: TGCAGCGTTGAAGTAAGAGGGTACGAGCAGTACTTC. The chain recombines TRBV29-1 with TRBJ2-7; TRBD2 might be the D (5 bases). V gave up 1 base and J gave up 4 bases, with 8 bases separating them. Germline CDR1 is SQVTM and CDR2 is ANQGSEA. The CDR3 contains 12 residues.

This clonotype showed up just a few times. J is TRBJ2-1 and V is TRBV27; 11 nucleotides match TRBD2. The CDR3 has 18 residues. Unmatched junction bases numbered 19, after V lost 0 bases and J lost 15 bases. CDR1 is MNHEY, CDR2 SMNVEV, per germline (reference sequence). For the CDR3, the DNA is TGTGCCAGCAGTTTATCGATATCGGGGGTAGCGGGAGGGCCTTTGGTGTTCTTC. Translated, it gives CASSLSISGVAGGPLVFF.

CDR3 in amino acids: CAIRSGSSGATDTQYF. CDR3 sequence (DNA): TGTGCCATCAGGAGTGGTAGTAGCGGGGCCACAGATACGCAGTATTTT. The V call is TRBV10-3, the J call TRBJ2-3; 8 bases fit TRBD2. V lost 6 bases, J lost 2 bases, and 10 bases stayed unmatched. This CDR3 comprises 16 residues. Germline CDR1 is ENHRY and CDR2 is SYGVKD.

This clonotype has a handful of counts. The chain has TRBV29-1 and TRBJ2-3; 11 bases map to TRBD2. The CDR3 is 17 amino acids. The germline V gene has CDR1 SQVTM and CDR2 ANQGSEA. The J segment lost 0 bases and the V segment lost 3 bases, leaving 8 bases of the junction unmatched. The CDR3 DNA is TGCAGCGTTGAGGGTAGCGGGAGGGACACTAGCACAGATACGCAGTATTTT. It yields the protein CSVEGSGRDTSTDTQYF.

In its sample, this clonotype was seen a few times. V gene TRBV20-1 combines with J gene TRBJ2-1; a possible D gene is TRBD2 (7 bases). Germline-derived CDR1 and CDR2 are DFQATT and SNEGSKA (reference sequence). V lost 5 bases to trimming and J lost 9 bases, with 32 bases between them. The CDR3 covers 18 residues. CDR3 sequence reads: CSARVGSRGARLRVEQFF. The DNA for the CDR3 is TGCAGTGCTCGTGTGGGGTCCCGGGGGGCCAGGCTCCGAGTTGAGCAGTTCTTC.

The sample holds a few counts of this clonotype. The rearrangement uses TRBV6-1 and TRBJ2-7, with 9 bases matching TRBD1. Germline trimming cut 6 bases from V and 0 bases from J; bases unmatched to any gene: 6. This CDR3 is built from 15 residues. Germline-derived CDR1 and CDR2 are MNHNS and SASEGT. The CDR3, as DNA: TGTGCCAGCAGATTTACGACAGGGGGCTCCTACGAGCAGTACTTC. Amino acids: CASRFTTGGSYEQYF.